This T cell receptor beta chain derives from a study of immune characterization of retroperitoneal liposarcoma. One entry per CDR3 protein results from TCRdb running MiXCR on the PCR reads. Among more than 9,000 distinct CDR3 sequences listed, under 30% were seen once. The V segment lost 5 bases and the J segment 2 bases; nucleotides outside the gene matches: 5. Looked up from germline, CDR1 is MGHDK and CDR2 is SYGVNS. The CDR3 has 14 residues. The V gene is TRBV25-1, the J gene TRBJ2-5; 7 bases line up with TRBD1. This receptor was taken from a male donor with retroperitoneal liposarcoma. Sequenced input: blood. In nucleotides, the CDR3 is TGTGCCAGCAGTAGGGCAGGGGGACAAGAGACCCAGTACTTC. This gives the protein CASSRAGGQETQYF.